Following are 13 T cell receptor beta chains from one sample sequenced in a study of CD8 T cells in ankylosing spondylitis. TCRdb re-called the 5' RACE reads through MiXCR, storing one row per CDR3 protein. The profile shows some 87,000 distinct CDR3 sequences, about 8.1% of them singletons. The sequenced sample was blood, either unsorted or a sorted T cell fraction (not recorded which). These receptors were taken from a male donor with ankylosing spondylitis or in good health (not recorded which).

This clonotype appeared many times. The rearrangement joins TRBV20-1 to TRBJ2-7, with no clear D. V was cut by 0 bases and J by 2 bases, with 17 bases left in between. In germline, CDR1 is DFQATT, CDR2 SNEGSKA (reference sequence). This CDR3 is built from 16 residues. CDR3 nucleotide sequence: TGCAGTGCTAGAGATCACTCTCGGGCTCTCCCCTACGAGCAGTACTTC. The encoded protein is CSARDHSRALPYEQYF.

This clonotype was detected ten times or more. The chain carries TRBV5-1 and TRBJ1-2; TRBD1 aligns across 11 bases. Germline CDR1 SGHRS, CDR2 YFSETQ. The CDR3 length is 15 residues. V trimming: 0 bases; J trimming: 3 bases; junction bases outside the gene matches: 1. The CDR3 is CASSLGDRGDYGYTF. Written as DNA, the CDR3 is TGCGCCAGCAGCTTGGGGGACAGGGGGGACTATGGCTACACCTTC.

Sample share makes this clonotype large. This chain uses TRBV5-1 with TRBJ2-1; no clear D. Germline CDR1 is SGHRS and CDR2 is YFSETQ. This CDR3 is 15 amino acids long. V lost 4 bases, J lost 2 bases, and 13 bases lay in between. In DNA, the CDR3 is TGCGCCAGCAGCGAGGACGGTGGCCCCTACAATGAGCAGTTCTTC. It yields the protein CASSEDGGPYNEQFF.

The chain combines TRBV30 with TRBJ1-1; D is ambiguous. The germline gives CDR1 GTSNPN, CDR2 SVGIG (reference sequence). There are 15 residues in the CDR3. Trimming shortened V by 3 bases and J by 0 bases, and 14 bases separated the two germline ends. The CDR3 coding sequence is TGTGCCTGGAGCCTCGGGTCGTCCATGAACACTGAAGCTTTCTTT. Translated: CAWSLGSSMNTEAFF.

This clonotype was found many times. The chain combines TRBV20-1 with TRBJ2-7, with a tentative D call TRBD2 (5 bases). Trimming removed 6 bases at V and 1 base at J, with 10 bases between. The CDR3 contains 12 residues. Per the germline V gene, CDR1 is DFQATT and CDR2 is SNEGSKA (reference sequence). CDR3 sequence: CSAKRGSYEQYF. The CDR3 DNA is TGCAGTGCCAAACGGGGATCCTACGAGCAGTACTTC.

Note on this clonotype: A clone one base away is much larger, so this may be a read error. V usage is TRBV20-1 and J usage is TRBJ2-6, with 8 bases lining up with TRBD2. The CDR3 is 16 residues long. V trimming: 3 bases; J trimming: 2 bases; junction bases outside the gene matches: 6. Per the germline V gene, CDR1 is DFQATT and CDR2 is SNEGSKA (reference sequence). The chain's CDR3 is CSASPGGTAGANVLTF. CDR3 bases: TGCAGTGCTAGCCCGGGGGGGACGGCTGGGGCCAACGTCCTGACTTTC.

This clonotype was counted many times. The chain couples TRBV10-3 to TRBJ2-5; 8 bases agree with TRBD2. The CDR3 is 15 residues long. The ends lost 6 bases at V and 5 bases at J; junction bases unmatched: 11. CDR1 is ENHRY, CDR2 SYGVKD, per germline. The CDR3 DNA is TGTGCCATCAGGGGGGGCGGGGGGTTTATGGAGACCCAGTACTTC. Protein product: CAIRGGGGFMETQYF.

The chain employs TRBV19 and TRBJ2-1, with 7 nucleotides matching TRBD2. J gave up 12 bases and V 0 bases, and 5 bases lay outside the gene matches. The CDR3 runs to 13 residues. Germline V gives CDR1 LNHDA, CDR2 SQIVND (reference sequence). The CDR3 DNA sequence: TGTGCCAGTAGTATAGAGGTAGGGAGGGGGCAGTTCTTC. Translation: CASSIEVGRGQFF.

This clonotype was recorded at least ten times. The CDR3 protein is CASSFETSGGTDTQYF. The CDR3 DNA sequence: TGTGCCAGCAGTTTCGAGACTAGCGGGGGCACAGATACGCAGTATTTT. This chain links TRBV27 with TRBJ2-3, with 11 bases aligning to TRBD2. After removal of 3 bases from V and 1 base from J, the junction contained 3 bases not matched to a gene. This CDR3 has 16 amino acids. Per germline, CDR1 MNHEY and CDR2 SMNVEV (reference sequence).

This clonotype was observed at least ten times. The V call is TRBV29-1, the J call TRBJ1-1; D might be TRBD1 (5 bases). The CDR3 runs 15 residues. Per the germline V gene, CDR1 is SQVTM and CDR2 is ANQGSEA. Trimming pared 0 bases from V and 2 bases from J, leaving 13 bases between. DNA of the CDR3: TGCAGCGTTGAAGATCTTGGGCAGGGTAACACTGAAGCTTTCTTT. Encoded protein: CSVEDLGQGNTEAFF.

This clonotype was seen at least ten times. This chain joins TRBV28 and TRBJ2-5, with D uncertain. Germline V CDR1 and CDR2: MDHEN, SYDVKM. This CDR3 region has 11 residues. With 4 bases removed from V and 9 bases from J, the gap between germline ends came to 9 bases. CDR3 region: CASSSWPSQYF. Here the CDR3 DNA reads TGTGCCAGCAGTTCATGGCCGTCCCAGTACTTC.

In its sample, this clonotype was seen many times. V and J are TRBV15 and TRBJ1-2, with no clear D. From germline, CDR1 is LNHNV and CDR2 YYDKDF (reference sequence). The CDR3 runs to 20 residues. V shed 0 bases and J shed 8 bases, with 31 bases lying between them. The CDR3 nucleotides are TGTGCCACCAGCAGAGATTTAGGAGCGGCCCACTCCCTAGCCTGGCGGGGCTACACCTTC. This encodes CATSRDLGAAHSLAWRGYTF.

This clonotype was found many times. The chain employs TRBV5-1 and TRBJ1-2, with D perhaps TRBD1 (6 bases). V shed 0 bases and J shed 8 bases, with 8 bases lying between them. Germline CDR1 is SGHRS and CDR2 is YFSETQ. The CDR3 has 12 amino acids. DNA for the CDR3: TGCGCCAGCAGCTTGGACAGGGACGGCTACACCTTC. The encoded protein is CASSLDRDGYTF. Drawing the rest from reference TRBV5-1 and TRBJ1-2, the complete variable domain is KAGVTQTPRYLIKTRGQQVTLSCSPISGHRSVSWYQQTPGQGLQFLFEYFSETQRNKGNFPGRFSGRQFSNSRSEMNVSTLELGDSALYLCASSLDRDGYTFGSGTRLTVV.